Each of the 25 T cell receptor beta chains below was sequenced from the same sample in a study of chemoradiotherapy in HPV16-positive cancers. Assay used: immunoSEQ multiplex PCR; TCRdb lists only in-frame clones, some missing. The sample carries 30,000 to 40,000 clones, roughly 77% recorded once. The input for sequencing was blood, taken from a patient who underwent chemoradiotherapy. These receptors were obtained from a human donor with HPV-associated anogenital cancer.

The chain has TRBV19 and TRBJ1-5; the D gene is possibly TRBD1 (5 bases). Trimming pared 5 bases from V and 6 bases from J, leaving 14 bases between. Germline loops: CDR1 LNHDA, CDR2 SQIVND (reference sequence). The CDR3 loop spans 14 amino acids. CDR3 residues: CASSQDKRGQPQHF. DNA for the CDR3: TGTGCCAGTAGTCAGGACAAGAGGGGTCAGCCCCAGCATTTT.

The chain links TRBV7-9 to TRBJ1-5; D remains ambiguous. V shed 4 bases and J shed 2 bases, with 15 bases lying between them. From germline, CDR1 is SEHNR and CDR2 FQNEAQ (reference sequence). The CDR3 has 16 residues. The CDR3 is CASSYGSRGGNQPQHF. DNA for the CDR3: TGTGCCAGCAGCTACGGTTCGCGCGGGGGCAATCAGCCCCAGCATTTT.

This clone was found once. The chain has TRBV6-5 and TRBJ1-2; tentatively, D is TRBD1 (5 bases). Trimming pared 5 bases from V and 0 bases from J, leaving 10 bases between. The CDR3 runs to 14 residues. CDR1 and CDR2 (germline): MNHEY, SVGAGI. Here the CDR3 DNA reads TGTGCCAGCAGTAGGGGATTAGCTAACTATGGCTACACCTTC. It codes for CASSRGLANYGYTF.

The chain combines TRBV7-3 with TRBJ2-2; TRBD1 agrees at 9 bases. The CDR3 loop spans 16 amino acids. Germline lookup yields CDR1 SGHTA and CDR2 FQGTGA. V shed 5 bases, J shed 4 bases, and the junction held 8 bases outside the gene matches. This CDR3 reads CASSPVGQGITGELFF. The CDR3 DNA follows: TGTGCCAGCAGCCCCGTCGGACAGGGGATCACCGGGGAGCTGTTTTTT.

DNA for the CDR3: TGTGCCAGCAGCCAAAAACTACGGGAGCAGTACTTC. Translation gives CASSQKLREQYF. The chain carries TRBV14 and TRBJ2-7; D is undetermined. There are 12 residues in the CDR3. The germline V gene encodes CDR1 SGHDN and CDR2 FVKESK. The ends were cut back, 2 bases at V and 7 bases at J, with 9 bases in the middle. Together with reference TRBV14 and TRBJ2-7, the CDR3 gives the full variable domain: EAGVTQFPSHSVIEKGQTVTLRCDPISGHDNLYWYRRVMGKEIKFLLHFVKESKQDESGMPNNRFLAERTGGTYSTLKVQPAELEDSGVYFCASSQKLREQYFGPGTRLTVT.

The chain employs TRBV15 and TRBJ2-3; TRBD2 agrees at 7 bases. Per the germline V gene, CDR1 is LNHNV and CDR2 is YYDKDF (reference sequence). This CDR3 contains 15 residues. The V and J ends lost 2 bases and 2 bases, in that order; junction bases with no gene match: 4. CDR3 in DNA: TGTGCCACCAGCAGAACGGGGGGTCTCACAGATACGCAGTATTTT. This gives the protein CATSRTGGLTDTQYF. The full variable domain, in which reference TRBV15 and TRBJ2-3 provide the parts outside the CDR3, is DAMVIQNPRYQVTQFGKPVTLSCSQTLNHNVMYWYQQKSSQAPKLLFHYYDKDFNNEADTPDNFQSRRPNTSFCFLDIRSPGLGDTAMYLCATSRTGGLTDTQYFGPGTRLTVL.

The chain links TRBV9 to TRBJ1-2, with TRBD1 matching over 10 bases. Trimming removed 0 bases from V and 4 bases from J; junction bases left unmatched: 6. Germline CDR1 SGDLS, CDR2 YYNGEE. The CDR3 is 16 amino acids. CDR3 nucleotides: TGTGCCAGCAGCGTAGGCGGACAGGGGGGGGCCTATGGCTACACCTTC. Its protein is CASSVGGQGGAYGYTF.

The chain employs TRBV23-1 and TRBJ1-3; the D is unclear. TRBV23-1 is treated as an ORF (open reading frame) with a function not yet certain. The CDR3 is made up of 15 amino acids. V was trimmed by 8 bases and J by 1 base, leaving 15 bases between them. The CDR3 DNA reads TGCGCCAGCCCCCCAAGCCCGTGGTCTGGAAACACCATATATTTT. The encoded protein is CASPPSPWSGNTIYF.

This clone came up a few times. This sequence joins TRBV6-1 and TRBJ1-1, with a weak D call TRBD1 (5 bases). V gave up 6 bases and J gave up 2 bases, with 10 bases separating them. From germline, CDR1 is MNHNS and CDR2 SASEGT. The CDR3 runs 13 residues. This CDR3 reads CASRTQVNTEAFF. Written as DNA, the CDR3 is TGTGCCAGCAGGACACAGGTCAACACTGAAGCTTTCTTT.

The genes are TRBV19 and TRBJ1-1, with a weak D call TRBD1 (5 bases). The ends were cut back, 3 bases at V and 5 bases at J, with 19 bases in the middle. Germline CDR1 is LNHDA and CDR2 is SQIVND (reference sequence). The CDR3 extends over 16 amino acids. CDR3 amino acids: CASSIMAAGGGTEAFF. Here the CDR3 DNA reads TGTGCCAGTAGTATTATGGCTGCTGGGGGGGGTACTGAAGCTTTCTTT.

This clone has just a few counts. V gene TRBV28 combines with J gene TRBJ2-1, with D tentatively TRBD1 (6 bases). Germline V lookup: CDR1 MDHEN, CDR2 SYDVKM. V lost 3 bases, J lost 1 base, and 10 bases lay in between. CDR3 size: 15 residues. The CDR3 sequence is CASSFLGGSYNEQFF. The CDR3 DNA sequence: TGTGCCAGCAGTTTCTTAGGGGGATCCTACAATGAGCAGTTCTTC.

This rearrangement joins TRBV5-6 to TRBJ1-2, with TRBD1 matching 7 bases. The CDR3 covers 16 residues. In germline, CDR1 is SGHDT, CDR2 YYEEEE. With V trimmed by 4 bases and J by 0 bases, 9 bases remained unmatched. This chain's CDR3 is CASSPGTVPANYGYTF. CDR3 DNA sequence: TGTGCCAGCAGCCCTGGGACAGTCCCAGCTAACTATGGCTACACCTTC.

The chain recombines TRBV6-1 with TRBJ2-1, with TRBD1 as a possible D gene (5 bases). This CDR3 has 13 residues. Germline CDR1 and CDR2: MNHNS and SASEGT. V gave up 4 bases and J gave up 3 bases, with 7 bases separating them. The CDR3 loop is CASSGTGYNEQFF. CDR3 bases: TGTGCCAGCAGTGGAACAGGCTACAATGAGCAGTTCTTC.

This clone was seen a few times. V usage is TRBV18 and J usage is TRBJ1-2; possible D gene TRBD1, 5 bases. Germline loops: CDR1 KGHSH, CDR2 LQKENI. This CDR3 has 12 amino acids. V was clipped by 3 bases and J by 8 bases, with 10 bases between them. This CDR3 is CASSPAGEGYTF. As DNA, the CDR3 is TGTGCCAGCTCACCTGCGGGGGAGGGCTACACCTTC.

The J gene is TRBJ2-7, the V gene TRBV4-1; D is ambiguous. CDR1 is MGHRA and CDR2 is YSYEKL in the germline V gene. The CDR3 contains 13 residues. V lost 5 bases to trimming and J lost 2 bases, with 10 bases between them. The DNA for the CDR3 is TGCGCCAGCAGCTCATATGGCCCCTACGAGCAGTACTTC. It translates to CASSSYGPYEQYF.

J is TRBJ2-3 and V is TRBV7-9, with D possibly matching TRBD2 (5 bases). Germline CDR1 SEHNR, CDR2 FQNEAQ (reference sequence). Trimming shortened V by 5 bases and J by 0 bases, and 12 bases separated the two germline ends. CDR3 length: 15 amino acids. The CDR3 region is CASSARGTSTDTQYF. The CDR3 DNA reads TGTGCCAGCAGCGCCCGGGGAACAAGCACAGATACGCAGTATTTT.

This sequence joins TRBV6-6 and TRBJ2-4; D not resolved. Trimming stripped 0 bases from V and 8 bases from J, with 5 bases between. The germline V gene encodes CDR1 MNHNY and CDR2 SVGAGI (reference sequence). The CDR3 has 12 residues. CDR3 region: CASSYSHDIQYF. CDR3 in DNA: TGTGCCAGCAGTTACTCGCACGACATTCAGTACTTC.

This clone was detected once. The chain carries TRBV30 and TRBJ2-5, with a possible D match to TRBD2 (6 bases). The CDR3 is 15 amino acids. Trimming pared 4 bases from V and 5 bases from J, leaving 20 bases between. From germline, CDR1 is GTSNPN and CDR2 SVGIG (reference sequence). In DNA form, the CDR3 reads TGTGCCTGGACTCCTACTAGCAGCGTTATGGAGACCCAGTACTTC. Its translation: CAWTPTSSVMETQYF.

V is TRBV4-1 and J is TRBJ1-2; 7 bases line up with TRBD1. Germline CDR1 is MGHRA and CDR2 is YSYEKL. CDR3 length: 16 amino acids. Trimming removed 4 bases from V and 2 bases from J; junction bases left unmatched: 10. Written as DNA, the CDR3 is TGCGCCAGCAGCCTCGGGCCCACAGGGGCAAACTATGGCTACACCTTC. It specifies CASSLGPTGANYGYTF.

The CDR3 DNA sequence: TGTGCCAGCAGCGCACAGGGGGGGGGCACAGATACGCAGTATTTT. Translation gives CASSAQGGGTDTQYF. This chain connects TRBV5-4 to TRBJ2-3; D possibly corresponds to TRBD1 (8 bases). Germline loops: CDR1 SGHNT, CDR2 YYREEE (reference sequence). Trimming took 4 bases from V and 1 from J, leaving 13 bases between them. The CDR3 consists of 15 residues.

The chain recombines TRBV5-1 with TRBJ2-5; 13 positions match TRBD2. V shed 4 bases, J shed 1 base, and the junction held 4 bases outside the gene matches. Germline loops: CDR1 SGHRS, CDR2 YFSETQ. The CDR3 contains 16 residues. This CDR3 reads CASSLRLAGGQETQYF. Written as DNA, the CDR3 is TGCGCCAGCAGCCTGAGACTAGCGGGGGGCCAAGAGACCCAGTACTTC.

This clone was counted between two and nine times. The chain joins TRBV10-3 to TRBJ1-5, with unresolved D. The CDR3 has 14 amino acids. Trimming took 5 bases from V and 1 from J, leaving 9 bases between them. Germline values: CDR1 ENHRY, CDR2 SYGVKD. As DNA, the CDR3 is TGTGCCATCAGTCTCGAGGAGAGCAATCAGCCCCAGCATTTT. It translates to CAISLEESNQPQHF.

The chain recombines TRBV19 with TRBJ1-2; weak D call: TRBD1 (5 bases). Germline CDR1 LNHDA, CDR2 SQIVND (reference sequence). This CDR3 is 16 amino acids long. The germline V and J ends were trimmed by 1 base and 4 bases, with 16 bases remaining between them. The CDR3 loop reads CASSIAAPTEFYGYTF. In DNA form, the CDR3 reads TGTGCCAGTAGTATAGCCGCCCCGACAGAATTCTATGGCTACACCTTC.

This clone was seen only once. V usage is TRBV7-3 and J usage is TRBJ1-2; possible D gene TRBD1, 5 bases. This CDR3 contains 15 residues. V was shortened by 3 bases and J by 6 bases, with 17 bases between the two germline ends. Per germline, CDR1 SGHTA and CDR2 FQGTGA. The CDR3 is CASSFLGPSRDGYTF. The CDR3 DNA reads as TGTGCCAGCAGCTTCCTGGGACCCTCACGGGATGGCTACACCTTC.

The chain couples TRBV7-2 to TRBJ2-7; 12 nucleotides line up with TRBD2. This CDR3 has 14 amino acids. In germline, CDR1 is SGHTA, CDR2 FQGNSA. The V gene end was trimmed by 7 bases and the J gene end by 1 base; junction bases not matched to a gene: 2. The DNA for the CDR3 is TGTGCCAGCAAACTAGCGGGGGGTTCCTACGAGCAGTACTTC. Translated: CASKLAGGSYEQYF.